This T cell receptor (beta chain) was sequenced during a study of OX40 agonist ivuxolimab in advanced cancers. Assay used: immunoSEQ multiplex PCR; TCRdb lists only in-frame clones, some missing. The top ten clones hold over 0.25% of a sample with around 62,000 clones, approximately 91% of them seen once. Germline-derived CDR1 and CDR2 are SEHNR and FQNEAQ (reference sequence). This CDR3 is built from 18 residues. Trimming pared 5 bases from V and 0 bases from J, leaving 21 bases between. This chain connects TRBV7-9 to TRBJ2-3; D remains unclear. The receptor was isolated from an adult with an advanced solid tumor such as melanoma, head and neck, liver or kidney cancer. The input for sequencing was CD4+ or CD8+ T cells sorted from blood, taken in a trial of the OX40 agonist ivuxolimab. The CDR3 DNA reads TGTGCCAGCAGCCCCCCGGCGGCCCACCCGTCTAGCACAGATACGCAGTATTTT. Residues: CASSPPAAHPSSTDTQYF. Using reference TRBV7-9 and TRBJ2-3 for the parts outside the CDR3, the full variable domain is DTGVSQNPRHKITKRGQNVTFRCDPISEHNRLYWYRQTLGQGPEFLTYFQNEAQLEKSRLLSDRFSAERPKGSFSTLEIQRTEQGDSAMYLCASSPPAAHPSSTDTQYFGPGTRLTVL.